Here is one T cell receptor beta chain with its context. The CDR3 totals 14 residues. Trimming took 3 bases from V and 6 from J; bases not matched to a gene: 4. Germline V gives CDR1 SGHTA, CDR2 FQGTGA. This sample is part of a study of PD-L1 blockade in urothelial cancer. On the study more broadly: The number of prior chemotherapy regimens per patient was 0 to 3. At 6 weeks and at 3 weeks (second dose) after treatment start, blood was analyzed.

Time point reported: peripheral blood 6 weeks after treatment start. This table comes from immunoSEQ multiplex PCR, and its TCRdb copy is limited to in-frame clones, with some not included. The repertoire holds nearly 50,000 clones, over 75% seen once, with about 2% in the top ten. The sample was PBMCs, taken around atezolizumab (anti-PD-L1) treatment. The receptor's source is a man aged 45-65 years with urothelial cancer. V gene TRBV7-3 combines with J gene TRBJ2-1; TRBD2 matches 8 bases. CDR3 sequence reads: CASSLGLGFNEQFF. In nucleotides, the CDR3 is TGTGCCAGCAGCTTGGGACTAGGGTTCAATGAGCAGTTCTTC.